The source of this T cell receptor beta chain is a study of regulatory T cells in long-lasting Graves disease (dated by TCRdb to about 2021). For context, the study as a whole: Newly diagnosed Graves' disease patients had taken antithyroid drugs for less than 3 months. A total of around 35 samples underwent TCR sequencing: around 13 from persistent and some 20 from newly diagnosed Graves' disease patients. The study was registered as a clinical trial and conducted in China. Peripheral blood TCR sequencing and RNA sequencing compared persistent Graves' disease patients with newly diagnosed Graves' disease patients. Paper-wide results and their limitations: The small sample size was acknowledged by the authors as a limitation that may reduce accuracy. Preferential use of TRBV28, TRBJ1-2 and TRBJ2-5 was observed in persistent disease, whereas TRBV20-1 and TRBJ2-1 were favored in newly diagnosed disease. More public clonotypes were shared among persistent patients (2,741) than among newly diagnosed patients (just under 1,000). Compared with newly diagnosed patients, persistent Graves' disease patients had lower TCR Shannon entropy and fewer highly expanded clones, which suggests clonal expansion. Sequencing and analysis were restricted to the TCR beta chain. Because the primary lesion, thyroid tissue, could not be accessed, the study looked at peripheral blood alone.

The library was made by multiplex PCR. For sequencing, an Illumina HiSeq 4000 was employed. CDR3 regions were amplified by Arm-PCR with iRepertoire HTBI primers to construct TCR beta libraries. Before sequencing, the PCR products went through gel purification. Under the source paper's analysis protocol: Gene usage analysis of CDR3 amino acid clonotypes used the roughly 60 TRBV and 12 to 15 TRBJ segments found across samples. Filtered high-quality paired reads were merged into contigs using COPE and FqMerger. BLAST was used to align contigs to IMGT TRBV, TRBD and TRBJ reference genes, and CDR3 was defined according to IMGT. Any clonotype with a frequency above 0.1% was counted as a highly expanded clone. Shannon entropy was used to measure repertoire diversity, and the Gini coefficient was used to measure V-J evenness. Clonotypes shared by more than one individual were considered public. TCRdb reprocessing: public reads trimmed at Q25 with fastp, clones called with MiXCR, in-frame beta chains kept. Rows are unified per CDR3 protein, each entry keeping the most common DNA and genes. TCRdb's processing, not the authors' own work, is the source of the V and J calls. The sample includes roughly 400,000 distinct CDR3 sequences, with about a sixth observed a single time. The ten largest clones capture 23% of the sample.

This specimen's time point label, per the study, means: newly diagnosed GD, antithyroid drugs for less than 3 months. For both TCR sequencing and RNA sequencing, RNA was extracted from PBMCs in TRIzol. Graves' disease was diagnosed according to American Thyroid Association guidelines. The patients came from an endocrinology department in Xi'an, China. Each patient gave approximately 8.8 milliliters of peripheral blood, collected in an EDTA anticoagulant tube. PBMCs were isolated by Ficoll Paque Plus density gradient separation without further T cell sorting. RNA quality was checked with an Agilent 2100 Bioanalyzer and agarose gel, and concentration with a NanoDrop 2000. From the cysteine up to the phenylalanine, the CDR3 has a length of 15 residues. Just the 45-base CDR3 DNA is kept, in frame starting at base 1. The junction shows trimming of 4 bases on V and 7 bases on J, and the gene matches do not reach 9 bases of it. According to the germline V gene (reference sequence), CDR1 reads LNHDA and CDR2 reads SQIVND.

Remarks on this clonotype: The target of this receptor is not known. It has no much larger one-base neighbor in the sample; base qualities were not kept.

The sample was also linked to a second study, of T cells in Graves' hyperthyroidism and ophthalmopathy. As the second study states: Stable Graves' hyperthyroidism was defined as no progression to ophthalmopathy during 18 months of follow-up. The hyperthyroidism patients were between 18 and 65 years old and newly diagnosed, with a disease duration of less than 2 months. Exclusion was applied to patients with uncontrolled infections, other autoimmune diseases, pregnancy or lactation. Diagnoses were established on the basis of clinical symptoms, serum thyroxine and TRAb, thyroid ultrasound, and orbital computed tomography. For the first round of RT-PCR on the TCR CDR3, the HTBI primer set was used together with the Qiagen OneStep RT-PCR kit. Most expanded thyroid clonotypes (frequency above 0.001) were also found in blood, which suggests that blood repertoires may mirror thyroid immune responses. Ophthalmopathy was separated from stable hyperthyroidism by a 13 V-J signature model, with around 88% sensitivity and around 81% specificity obtained in cross-validation and 80%/75% obtained in testing. In validation, progression to ophthalmopathy was predicted by the model with nearly 71% sensitivity and 72.22% specificity, a median of roughly six months before onset. To identify TCR V-J signatures that set the groups apart, the researchers used a discovery cohort of about a hundred patients, made up of 40 to 45 with Graves' ophthalmopathy and some 55 with stable Graves' hyperthyroidism. An independent validation cohort of around 19 hyperthyroidism patients and 17 patients who later progressed to ophthalmopathy tested prospective prediction of ophthalmopathy. The approximately 100 discovery patients were randomly split 7:3 into training and test sets. In roughly six Graves' hyperthyroidism patients, the study also compared T-cell repertoires from thyroid tissue with T-cell repertoires from blood. After blood sampling, hyperthyroidism patients were treated with methimazole at a starting dose of 30 mg daily, and ophthalmopathy patients were treated with high-dose intravenous methylprednisolone. The libraries were constructed in a second round of multiplex PCR and then size-selected and purified. Sequencing of the libraries was done on an Illumina HiSeq2000 using paired-end 100 bp reads. SOAPnuke was used to process the raw data, with reads discarded if the reads contained adapters or uncalled bases, had a mean Phred below 15, or lacked an exact constant-primer or identifier match. COPE v1.2.5 was used to merge the high-quality paired reads, and each unique nucleotide sequence was defined as a clonotype. MiTCR v1.1 was used to align clonotypes to the IMGT TRBV, TRBD and TRBJ reference segments. The analysis was restricted to V-J combinations with a frequency above 0.0001, which together covered around 99% of the repertoires. A TCS score was defined as the ratio between F50 (clonal expansion) and ExV (chaos), using BLOSUM62-based TCRdist between CDR3 peptides within each V-J. Welch's t-statistics and random forest reduced some 510 V-J features to about 13, which were used in a naive Bayes classifier (R e1071). Sample size was not statistically predetermined, and investigators were not blinded to group allocation. The paper reports TCR Vbeta CDR3 sequencing of some 140 peripheral blood samples: 40 or so ophthalmopathy, some 80 hyperthyroidism and 17 progressor patients.

This specimen consisted of peripheral blood mononuclear cells (PBMCs), obtained at new diagnosis, from a patient treated with antithyroid drugs. This sequence uses TRBV19 and TRBJ2-2, and 7 junctional nucleotides match TRBD1. The receptor's source is a woman aged 18-35 years with Graves disease. Donor details come from another sample of the same person, matched by shared clones. The bases read TGTGCCAGTAGTACCCCTGACAGGGTCCACGGGGAGCTGTTTTTT. The encoded protein is CASSTPDRVHGELFF.